Each of the 27 T cell receptor beta chains below was sequenced from the same sample in a study of T cells in Graves' hyperthyroidism and ophthalmopathy. RNA transcripts provided the source from which TCR beta CDR3 regions were amplified. In the first-round RT-PCR of the TCR CDR3, the HTBI primer set was used. TCRdb used MiXCR to reprocess the multiplex PCR reads, holding one entry per CDR3 protein. The table records some 720,000 distinct CDR3 sequences, roughly 15% of them present only once. Sequencing was done on a sample of blood. These receptors originate from a man younger than 35 with Graves' hyperthyroidism.

This sequence joins TRBV10-3 and TRBJ2-1; D gene uncertain. Between the trimmed V and J ends, which lost 3 bases and 6 bases, there was a span of 12 bases. Germline CDR1 reads ENHRY; CDR2 reads SYGVKD. This CDR3 spans 14 amino acids. The CDR3 reads CAISEGMATNEQFF. CDR3 nucleotides: TGTGCCATCAGTGAAGGGATGGCTACCAATGAGCAGTTCTTC.

This chain links TRBV9 with TRBJ2-5, with D possibly TRBD2 on 5 matching bases. The CDR3 length is 16 residues. Per germline, CDR1 SGDLS and CDR2 YYNGEE. Trimming stripped 0 bases from V and 4 bases from J, with 16 bases between. The CDR3 DNA reads as TGTGCCAGCAGCGTAGGGAGTGGGAGAGGGAGAGAGACCCAGTACTTC. Amino acid sequence: CASSVGSGRGRETQYF.

This clonotype was picked up many times. The V and J genes are TRBV28 and TRBJ2-7; 8 positions match TRBD1. Trimming took 4 bases from V and 2 from J; bases not matched to a gene: 7. CDR1 and CDR2 from the germline V gene are MDHEN and SYDVKM. The CDR3 spans 15 residues. CDR3 sequence: CASSSGGSLPYEQYF. The CDR3 DNA reads as TGTGCCAGCAGTTCAGGGGGCAGCCTCCCCTACGAGCAGTACTTC.

This clonotype appeared a few times. V and J are TRBV7-2 and TRBJ2-2, with D possibly being TRBD2 (5 bases). CDR1 and CDR2 (germline): SGHTA, FQGNSA. V was cut by 4 bases and J by 9 bases, with 9 bases left in between. This CDR3 region has 12 residues. The CDR3 loop reads CASSSLARELFF. DNA of the CDR3: TGTGCCAGCAGCTCCCTAGCCAGGGAGCTGTTTTTT. Full variable domain (outside the CDR3, taken from reference TRBV7-2 and TRBJ2-2): GAGVSQSPSNKVTEKGKDVELRCDPISGHTALYWYRQSLGQGLEFLIYFQGNSAPDKSGLPSDRFSAERTGGSVSTLTIQRTQQEDSAVYLCASSSLARELFFGEGSRLTVL.

This clonotype has a count of ten or more. V is TRBV11-3 and J is TRBJ2-7; D ambiguous. This CDR3 is built from 14 residues. Trimming removed 0 bases at V and 2 bases at J, with 8 bases between. The germline V gene encodes CDR1 SGHNT and CDR2 YENEEA. The CDR3 DNA follows: TGTGCCAGCAGCTTAGAGGAGCGTACCTACGAGCAGTACTTC. Protein: CASSLEERTYEQYF.

This clonotype was recorded at least ten times. The rearrangement uses TRBV2 and TRBJ1-5; perhaps TRBD1 as D (5 bases). V lost 4 bases and J 5 bases, leaving 12 bases between the germline ends. Germline assignment: CDR1 SNHLY and CDR2 FYNNEI. This CDR3 is 14 amino acids long. The CDR3 region is CASSAGNGDQPQHF. The CDR3 DNA reads as TGTGCCAGCAGTGCAGGGAACGGGGATCAGCCCCAGCATTTT.

A few counts support this clonotype. V and J are TRBV7-9 and TRBJ1-2, with D possibly matching TRBD1 (5 bases). The CDR3 runs to 13 residues. The ends were cut back, 0 bases at V and 8 bases at J, with 10 bases in the middle. Per the germline V gene, CDR1 is SEHNR and CDR2 is FQNEAQ (reference sequence). The CDR3 protein is CASSLAREVGYTF. The DNA for the CDR3 is TGTGCCAGCAGCTTAGCCAGGGAGGTCGGCTACACCTTC.

The table lists this clonotype with many counts. The chain employs TRBV7-9 and TRBJ2-3; possibly TRBD2 for D (6 bases). CDR1 is SEHNR, CDR2 FQNEAQ, per germline (reference sequence). The CDR3 loop spans 18 amino acids. The V end lost 7 bases, the J end lost 0 bases, and 23 bases lay between the germline ends. The CDR3 DNA is TGTGCCAGCACCGTGAGGAGGGGACCCGGGTTAAGCACAGATACGCAGTATTTT. It yields the protein CASTVRRGPGLSTDTQYF.

This clonotype occurred a few times. This chain uses TRBV28 with TRBJ1-5; D ambiguous. The CDR3 consists of 15 residues. Per germline, CDR1 MDHEN and CDR2 SYDVKM. V gave up 6 bases and J gave up 3 bases, with 15 bases separating them. As DNA, the CDR3 is TGTGCCAGCAGCCCGCCCGAGGTACTCAATCAGCCCCAGCATTTT. It yields the protein CASSPPEVLNQPQHF.

This clonotype was recorded a few times. This chain connects TRBV7-8 to TRBJ2-3; D may match TRBD1 or TRBD2 (6 bases each). CDR1 is SGHVS, CDR2 FQNEAQ, per germline. The CDR3 spans 16 residues. Trimming left V 4 bases short and J 1 base short, with 15 bases between. For the CDR3, the DNA is TGTGCCAGCAGCTCGAGACACAGGGAGGGCACAGATACGCAGTATTTT. Translated: CASSSRHREGTDTQYF.

There are a few counts of this clonotype. The gene calls are TRBV3-1 and TRBJ1-1; tentative D call: TRBD1 (5 bases). The CDR3 contains 14 residues. V was shortened by 5 bases and J by 6 bases, with 16 bases between the two germline ends. Germline CDR1 LGHDT, CDR2 YNNKEL (reference sequence). The CDR3 nucleotides are TGTGCCAGCAGCTCCCGGGTCTGGGGGTCTGAAGCTTTCTTT. Translation: CASSSRVWGSEAFF.

This clonotype was seen more than once but under ten times. The chain has TRBV20-1 and TRBJ2-1, with 8 bases matching TRBD2. Germline CDR1 DFQATT, CDR2 SNEGSKA (reference sequence). J gave up 3 bases and V 0 bases, and 4 bases lay outside the gene matches. The CDR3 consists of 15 residues. CDR3 in DNA: TGCAGTGCTAGAGATGCGGGAGGCAACTACAATGAGCAGTTCTTC. This codes for CSARDAGGNYNEQFF.

V usage is TRBV7-2 and J usage is TRBJ1-1; no firm D call. CDR1 is SGHTA, CDR2 FQGNSA, per germline. CDR3 length: 15 amino acids. Trimming took 3 bases from V and 8 from J, leaving 19 bases between them. The CDR3 loop reads CASSLNRGLTAEAFF. CDR3 nucleotide sequence: TGTGCCAGCAGCTTGAATCGGGGTCTAACGGCCGAAGCTTTCTTT.

This clonotype was detected only a few times. The V call is TRBV29-1, the J call TRBJ1-1; no firm D call. From germline, CDR1 is SQVTM and CDR2 ANQGSEA. Trimming cost V 4 bases and J 4 bases, with 13 bases left between them. The CDR3 is made up of 13 amino acids. The CDR3 protein is CSVVMGISTEAFF. The CDR3 coding sequence is TGCAGCGTTGTCATGGGGATAAGCACTGAAGCTTTCTTT.

The chain couples TRBV28 to TRBJ1-4; 8 bases are shared with TRBD1. The CDR3 loop spans 14 amino acids. Germline V CDR1 and CDR2: MDHEN, SYDVKM. V dropped 7 bases and J dropped 7; count of bases not matched to a gene: 8. CDR3 region: CASTWTGFGEKLFF. CDR3 coding DNA: TGTGCCAGCACCTGGACAGGGTTTGGTGAAAAACTGTTTTTT.

As to this clonotype: A read error is possible here, since a much larger clone lies one base away. This chain joins TRBV12-3 or TRBV12-4 and TRBJ1-2; D remains ambiguous. The CDR3 is made up of 12 amino acids. V lost 6 bases to trimming and J lost 7 bases, with 12 bases between them. The CDR3 loop reads CASSLLPGGYTF. The DNA for the CDR3 is TGTGCCAGCAGCCTTCTCCCAGGTGGCTACACCTTC.

This clonotype came up a few times. The J gene is TRBJ2-7, the V gene TRBV20-1; D is perhaps TRBD2 (5 bases). CDR1 is DFQATT and CDR2 is SNEGSKA in the germline V gene (reference sequence). The CDR3 sequence is 13 residues long. V was pared by 5 bases and J by 3 bases, with 14 bases between. The CDR3 region is CSAYSEQFYEQYF. The CDR3 nucleotides are TGCAGTGCTTATAGCGAGCAATTCTACGAGCAGTACTTC.

This clonotype was seen a few times. The chain is built from TRBV5-5 and TRBJ2-1; D ambiguous. The CDR3 extends over 15 amino acids. The germline V gene encodes CDR1 SGHKS and CDR2 YYEKEE (reference sequence). V was pared by 0 bases and J by 7 bases, with 14 bases between. CDR3 sequence reads: CASSLGADLFNEQFF. CDR3 nucleotides: TGTGCCAGCAGCTTGGGGGCGGACCTGTTTAATGAGCAGTTCTTC.

A few counts support this clonotype. V is TRBV15 and J is TRBJ1-4, with TRBD1 as a possible D gene (5 bases). Germline loops: CDR1 LNHNV, CDR2 YYDKDF (reference sequence). Trimming removed 0 bases from V and 4 bases from J, with 6 bases in between. This CDR3 spans 14 amino acids. CDR3 protein: CATSRDQGNEKLFF. The CDR3 bases are TGTGCCACCAGCAGAGACCAGGGTAATGAAAAACTGTTTTTT.

This clonotype was detected ten times or more. This chain links TRBV28 with TRBJ2-1; the match to TRBD2 covers 10 bases. This CDR3 region has 15 residues. Germline V gives CDR1 MDHEN, CDR2 SYDVKM. V gave up 5 bases and J gave up 5 bases; unmatched junction bases: 6. CDR3 bases: TGTGCCAGCAGTCCGACTAGCGGGCAAGACAATGAGCAGTTCTTC. This translates into CASSPTSGQDNEQFF. Complete variable domain (other parts from reference TRBV28 and TRBJ2-1): DVKVTQSSRYLVKRTGEKVFLECVQDMDHENMFWYRQDPGLGLRLIYFSYDVKMKEKGDIPEGYSVSREKKERFSLILESASTNQTSMYLCASSPTSGQDNEQFFGPGTRLTVL.

At least ten counts were recorded for this clonotype. V usage is TRBV3-1 and J usage is TRBJ2-1, with 13 positions matching TRBD2. The CDR3 is 15 residues long. The J segment lost 9 bases and the V segment lost 6 bases, leaving 8 bases of the junction unmatched. Germline values: CDR1 LGHDT, CDR2 YNNKEL (reference sequence). The CDR3 sequence is CASRGTSGIGREQFF. DNA of the CDR3: TGTGCCAGCAGGGGGACTAGCGGGATAGGGCGTGAGCAGTTCTTC.

The CDR3 DNA reads as TGTGCCAGCAGTACCGGGACAGGGTATAGCGAGCAGTACTTC. It codes for CASSTGTGYSEQYF. J is TRBJ2-7 and V is TRBV27, with 9 bases lining up with TRBD1. Germline CDR1 is MNHEY and CDR2 is SMNVEV (reference sequence). This CDR3 spans 14 amino acids. Trimming cost V 5 bases and J 6 bases; bases outside gene matches: 8.

This clonotype was counted at least ten times. The chain couples TRBV24-1 to TRBJ1-1; D is uncertain. Looked up from germline, CDR1 is KGHDR and CDR2 is SFDVKD. The CDR3 contains 13 residues. Trimming took 8 bases from V and 3 from J, leaving 12 bases between them. DNA of the CDR3: TGTGCCACCAAGGGATGGCTCGACACTGAAGCTTTCTTT. Protein: CATKGWLDTEAFF.

The rearrangement uses TRBV28 and TRBJ2-2; D call uncertain. Germline CDR1 and CDR2: MDHEN and SYDVKM. This CDR3 spans 13 amino acids. V was clipped by 6 bases and J by 2 bases, with 7 bases between them. The CDR3 region is CASSMGNTGELFF. CDR3 sequence (DNA): TGTGCCAGCAGCATGGGAAACACCGGGGAGCTGTTTTTT.

This rearrangement joins TRBV19 to TRBJ2-6, with TRBD1 identical over 7 bases. The germline V gene encodes CDR1 LNHDA and CDR2 SQIVND (reference sequence). V shed 3 bases, J shed 0 bases, and the junction held 8 bases outside the gene matches. The CDR3 spans 18 residues. CDR3: CASSIRQGRSSGANVLTF. The DNA of the CDR3 is TGTGCCAGTAGTATCCGACAGGGAAGAAGCTCTGGGGCCAACGTCCTGACTTTC.

This clonotype has more than one count but fewer than ten. The chain joins TRBV11-2 to TRBJ2-2; D may be TRBD2 (5 bases). V was cut by 1 base and J by 0 bases, with 9 bases left in between. The CDR3 sequence is 16 residues long. CDR1 SGHAT and CDR2 FQNNGV come from the germline V gene. CDR3: CASSLGEAANTGELFF. The CDR3 DNA is TGTGCCAGCAGCTTAGGTGAAGCGGCGAACACCGGGGAGCTGTTTTTT.

The genes are TRBV12-3 or TRBV12-4 and TRBJ2-5; 12 nucleotides agree with TRBD2. The CDR3 is made up of 17 amino acids. V shed 1 base, J shed 4 bases, and the junction held 7 bases outside the gene matches. CDR3 in DNA: TGTGCCAGCAGTTTAGGACTAGCGGGAGTAAATGGAGAGACCCAGTACTTC. Translation: CASSLGLAGVNGETQYF.